This entry features one TCR beta chain sequence. The data stem from a study of blood T cell repertoires in COVID-19. In the study overall: The origin of the acute and convalescent COVID-19 samples was the United States, Italy and Spain. PBMCs, B-cell-depleted T cells, or T cells provided the cDNA or gDNA that made up the material.

A Seattle source enrolled patients during active infection and followed them longitudinally. Source study methods: Estimation of nucleated cell counts relied on the amplification of reference gene primers. Assay used: immunoSEQ multiplex PCR; TCRdb lists only in-frame clones, some missing. That table is the source of V, J and clone size, and D and trimming were worked out from the DNA. Of over 85,000 clones in the sample, 70% to 90% were seen once. The sequenced material came from peripheral blood. This clonotype originated in a human donor with COVID-19, enrolled during active disease. The donor label of this sample is uncertain.

The CDR3 is CASSRLAAPSYNEQFF. The CDR3 DNA follows: TGTGCCAGTAGTCGACTAGCGGCACCCTCCTACAATGAGCAGTTCTTC. This chain connects TRBV19 to TRBJ2-1, with 9 bases lining up with TRBD2. Germline CDR1 and CDR2: LNHDA and SQIVND (reference sequence). The CDR3 covers 16 residues. The trim removed 5 bases at V and 0 bases at J, leaving 5 bases unmatched.